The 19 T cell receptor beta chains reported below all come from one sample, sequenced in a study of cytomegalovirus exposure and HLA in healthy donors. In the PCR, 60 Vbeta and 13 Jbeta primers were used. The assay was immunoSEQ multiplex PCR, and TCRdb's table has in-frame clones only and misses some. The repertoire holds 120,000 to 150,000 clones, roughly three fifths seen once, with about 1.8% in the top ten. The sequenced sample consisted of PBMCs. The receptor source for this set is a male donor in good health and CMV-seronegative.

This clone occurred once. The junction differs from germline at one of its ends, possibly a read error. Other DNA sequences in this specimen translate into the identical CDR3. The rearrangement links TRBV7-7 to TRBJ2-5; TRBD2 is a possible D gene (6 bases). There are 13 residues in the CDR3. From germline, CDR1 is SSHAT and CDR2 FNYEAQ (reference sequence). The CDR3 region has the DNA TGTGCCAGCAGCCTATCGGGGGTAGAGTCCCAGTACTTC. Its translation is CASSLSGVESQYF. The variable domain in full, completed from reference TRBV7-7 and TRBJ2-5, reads GAGVSQSPRYKVTKRGQDVTLRCDPISSHATLYWYQQALGQGPEFLTYFNYEAQPDKSGLPSDRFSAERPEGSISTLTIQRTEQRDSAMYRCASSLSGVESQYFGPGTRLLVL.

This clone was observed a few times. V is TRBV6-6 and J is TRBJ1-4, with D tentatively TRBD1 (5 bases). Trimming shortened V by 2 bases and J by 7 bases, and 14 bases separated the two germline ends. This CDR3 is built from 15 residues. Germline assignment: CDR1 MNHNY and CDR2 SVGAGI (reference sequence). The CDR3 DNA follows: TGTGCCAGCAGTTACCGCTTCGGGGGAGGTGAAAAACTGTTTTTT. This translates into CASSYRFGGGEKLFF.

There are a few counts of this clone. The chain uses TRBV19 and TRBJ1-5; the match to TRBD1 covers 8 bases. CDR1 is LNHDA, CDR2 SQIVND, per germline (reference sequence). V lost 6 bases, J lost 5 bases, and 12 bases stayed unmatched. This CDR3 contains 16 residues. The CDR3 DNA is TGTGCCAGTAGCGATGACAGGGGAGGATGGGATCAGCCCCAGCATTTT. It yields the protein CASSDDRGGWDQPQHF.

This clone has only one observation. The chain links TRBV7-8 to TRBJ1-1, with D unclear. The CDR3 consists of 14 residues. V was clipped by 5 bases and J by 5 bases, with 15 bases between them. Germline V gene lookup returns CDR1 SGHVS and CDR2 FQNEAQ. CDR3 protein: CASSPPRRETEAFF. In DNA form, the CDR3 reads TGTGCCAGCAGCCCCCCCAGGAGGGAGACTGAAGCTTTCTTT.

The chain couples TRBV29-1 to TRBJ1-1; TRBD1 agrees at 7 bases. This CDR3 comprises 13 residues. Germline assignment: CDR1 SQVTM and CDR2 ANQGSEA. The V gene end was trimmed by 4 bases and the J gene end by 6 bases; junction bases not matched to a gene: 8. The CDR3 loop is CSVGRDREAEAFF. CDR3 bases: TGCAGCGTTGGCCGAGACAGGGAGGCTGAAGCTTTCTTT.

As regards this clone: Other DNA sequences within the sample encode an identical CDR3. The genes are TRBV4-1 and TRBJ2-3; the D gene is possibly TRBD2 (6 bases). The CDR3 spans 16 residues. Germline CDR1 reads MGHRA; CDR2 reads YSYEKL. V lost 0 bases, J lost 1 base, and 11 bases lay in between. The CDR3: CASSQDGPGGTDTQYF. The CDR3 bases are TGCGCCAGCAGCCAAGATGGGCCGGGGGGCACAGATACGCAGTATTTT.

The CDR3 spells CASSLGDRGGYEQYF. The CDR3 DNA reads TGCGCCAGCAGCCTTGGGGACAGGGGTGGGTACGAGCAGTACTTC. This rearrangement joins TRBV5-1 to TRBJ2-7, with 10 bases lining up with TRBD1. Germline V lookup: CDR1 SGHRS, CDR2 YFSETQ. Germline trimming cut 4 bases from V and 4 bases from J; bases unmatched to any gene: 8. This CDR3 is built from 15 residues. The full variable domain, its missing parts supplied by reference TRBV5-1 and TRBJ2-7, is KAGVTQTPRYLIKTRGQQVTLSCSPISGHRSVSWYQQTPGQGLQFLFEYFSETQRNKGNFPGRFSGRQFSNSRSEMNVSTLELGDSALYLCASSLGDRGGYEQYFGPGTRLTVT.

CDR3 loop: CATSRGQGAGEKLFF. The CDR3 DNA reads as TGTGCCACCAGCAGAGGACAGGGGGCAGGTGAAAAACTGTTTTTT. The genes are TRBV15 and TRBJ1-4; 10 nucleotides line up with TRBD1. Germline V gene sequence: CDR1 LNHNV, CDR2 YYDKDF (reference sequence). This CDR3 has 15 amino acids. V trimming: 1 base; J trimming: 7 bases; junction bases outside the gene matches: 3. The full variable domain, its missing parts supplied by reference TRBV15 and TRBJ1-4, is DAMVIQNPRYQVTQFGKPVTLSCSQTLNHNVMYWYQQKSSQAPKLLFHYYDKDFNNEADTPDNFQSRRPNTSFCFLDIRSPGLGDTAMYLCATSRGQGAGEKLFFGSGTQLSVL.

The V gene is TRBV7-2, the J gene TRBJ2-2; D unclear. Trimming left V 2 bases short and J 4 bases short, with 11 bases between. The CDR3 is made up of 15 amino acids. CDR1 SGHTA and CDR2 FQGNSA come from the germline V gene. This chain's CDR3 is CASSLNTVGTGELFF. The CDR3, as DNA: TGTGCCAGCAGCTTAAATACAGTTGGCACCGGGGAGCTGTTTTTT.

In DNA, the CDR3 is TGTGCCAGCAGTGAATATCGAGGCCTATCAACTAATGAAAAACTGTTTTTT. Protein: CASSEYRGLSTNEKLFF. The V gene is TRBV25-1, the J gene TRBJ1-4; D is ambiguous. CDR3 length: 17 residues. Trimming shortened V by 0 bases and J by 0 bases, and 11 bases separated the two germline ends. Germline loops: CDR1 MGHDK, CDR2 SYGVNS.

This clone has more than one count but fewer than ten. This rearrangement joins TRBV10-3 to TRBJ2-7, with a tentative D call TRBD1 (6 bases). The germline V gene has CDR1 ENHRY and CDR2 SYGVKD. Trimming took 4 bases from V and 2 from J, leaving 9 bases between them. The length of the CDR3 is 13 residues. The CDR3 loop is CAISGDTAYEQYF. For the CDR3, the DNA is TGTGCCATCAGTGGGGACACAGCCTACGAGCAGTACTTC.

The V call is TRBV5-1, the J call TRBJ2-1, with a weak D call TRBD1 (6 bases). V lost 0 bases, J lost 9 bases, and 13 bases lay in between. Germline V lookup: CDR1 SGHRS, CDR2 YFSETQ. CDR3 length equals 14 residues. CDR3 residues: CASSLDRELTEQFF. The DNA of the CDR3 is TGCGCCAGCAGCTTGGACAGGGAATTAACTGAGCAGTTCTTC.

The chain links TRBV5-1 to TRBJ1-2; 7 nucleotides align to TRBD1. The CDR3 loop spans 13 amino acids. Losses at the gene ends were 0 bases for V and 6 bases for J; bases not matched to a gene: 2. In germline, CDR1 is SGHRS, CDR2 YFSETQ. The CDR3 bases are TGCGCCAGCAGCTTGGCAGGGGGAGATGGCTACACCTTC. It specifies CASSLAGGDGYTF.

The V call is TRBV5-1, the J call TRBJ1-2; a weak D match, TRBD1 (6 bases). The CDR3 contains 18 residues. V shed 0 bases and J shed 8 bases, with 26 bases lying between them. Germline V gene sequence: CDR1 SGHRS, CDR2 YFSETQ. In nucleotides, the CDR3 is TGCGCCAGCAGCTTGGGCCCGGCCCTCCAAGGGGGTGTCAGAGGCTACACCTTC. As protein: CASSLGPALQGGVRGYTF. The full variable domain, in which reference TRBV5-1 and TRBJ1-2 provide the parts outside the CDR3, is KAGVTQTPRYLIKTRGQQVTLSCSPISGHRSVSWYQQTPGQGLQFLFEYFSETQRNKGNFPGRFSGRQFSNSRSEMNVSTLELGDSALYLCASSLGPALQGGVRGYTFGSGTRLTVV.

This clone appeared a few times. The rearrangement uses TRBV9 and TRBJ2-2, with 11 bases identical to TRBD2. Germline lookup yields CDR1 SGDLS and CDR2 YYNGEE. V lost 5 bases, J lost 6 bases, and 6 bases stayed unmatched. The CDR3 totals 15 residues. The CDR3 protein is CASRTLAGGPGELFF. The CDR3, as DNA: TGTGCCAGCAGAACCTTAGCGGGGGGGCCCGGGGAGCTGTTTTTT.

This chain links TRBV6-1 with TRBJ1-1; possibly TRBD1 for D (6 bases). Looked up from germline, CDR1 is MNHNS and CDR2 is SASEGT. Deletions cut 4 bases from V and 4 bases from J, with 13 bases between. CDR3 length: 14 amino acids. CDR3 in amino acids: CASSGTVVGTEAFF. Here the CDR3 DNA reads TGTGCCAGCAGTGGGACAGTCGTTGGCACTGAAGCTTTCTTT.

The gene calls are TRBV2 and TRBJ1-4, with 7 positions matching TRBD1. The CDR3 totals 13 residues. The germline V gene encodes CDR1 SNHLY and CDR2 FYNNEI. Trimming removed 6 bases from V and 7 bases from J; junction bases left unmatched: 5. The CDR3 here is CASRTGFGEKLFF. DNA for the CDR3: TGTGCCAGCAGGACAGGGTTCGGTGAAAAACTGTTTTTT.

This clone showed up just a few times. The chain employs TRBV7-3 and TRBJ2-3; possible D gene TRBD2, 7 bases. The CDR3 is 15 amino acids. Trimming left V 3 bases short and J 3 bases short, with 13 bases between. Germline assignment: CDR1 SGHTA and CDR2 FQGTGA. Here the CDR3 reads CASSLMGGATDTQYF. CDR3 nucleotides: TGTGCCAGCAGCTTGATGGGGGGGGCTACAGATACGCAGTATTTT.

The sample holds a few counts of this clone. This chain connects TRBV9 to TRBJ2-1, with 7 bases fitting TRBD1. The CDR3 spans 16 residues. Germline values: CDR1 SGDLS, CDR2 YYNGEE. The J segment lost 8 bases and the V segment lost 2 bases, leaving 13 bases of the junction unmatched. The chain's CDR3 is CASSVRGGRGSDEQFF. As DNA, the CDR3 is TGTGCCAGCAGCGTCCGGGGTGGCAGGGGGTCTGATGAGCAGTTCTTC.